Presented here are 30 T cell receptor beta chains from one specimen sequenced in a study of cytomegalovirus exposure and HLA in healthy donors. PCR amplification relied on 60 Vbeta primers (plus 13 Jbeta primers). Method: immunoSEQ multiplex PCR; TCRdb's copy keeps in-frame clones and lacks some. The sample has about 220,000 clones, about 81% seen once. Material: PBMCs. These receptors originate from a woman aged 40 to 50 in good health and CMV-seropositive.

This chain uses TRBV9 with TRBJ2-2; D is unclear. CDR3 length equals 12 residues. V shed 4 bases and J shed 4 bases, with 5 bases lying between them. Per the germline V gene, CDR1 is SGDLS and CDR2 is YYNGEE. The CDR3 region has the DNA TGTGCCAGCAGCTCCGGCACCGGGGAGCTGTTTTTT. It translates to CASSSGTGELFF.

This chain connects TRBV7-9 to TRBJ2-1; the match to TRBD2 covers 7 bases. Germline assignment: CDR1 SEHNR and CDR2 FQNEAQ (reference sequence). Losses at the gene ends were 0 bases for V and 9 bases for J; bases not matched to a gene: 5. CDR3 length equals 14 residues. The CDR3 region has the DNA TGTGCCAGCAGCTTAGCGCGGTCGGGGGGTGAGCAGTTCTTC. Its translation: CASSLARSGGEQFF.

The DNA of the CDR3 is TGTGCCAGCAGTCTTAAGAGATTAGCCAAAAACATTCAGTACTTC. This encodes CASSLKRLAKNIQYF. The chain employs TRBV7-9 and TRBJ2-4; D is unresolved. The CDR3 totals 15 residues. Germline V lookup: CDR1 SEHNR, CDR2 FQNEAQ (reference sequence). Between the trimmed V and J ends, which lost 6 bases and 0 bases, there was a span of 12 bases.

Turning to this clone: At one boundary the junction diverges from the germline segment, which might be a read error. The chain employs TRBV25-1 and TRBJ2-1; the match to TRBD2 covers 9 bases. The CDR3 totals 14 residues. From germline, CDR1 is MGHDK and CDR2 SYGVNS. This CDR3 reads CASSDAHLASGTIF. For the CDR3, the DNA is TGTGCCAGCAGTGACGCCCATCTGGCTAGCGGGACAATCTTC.

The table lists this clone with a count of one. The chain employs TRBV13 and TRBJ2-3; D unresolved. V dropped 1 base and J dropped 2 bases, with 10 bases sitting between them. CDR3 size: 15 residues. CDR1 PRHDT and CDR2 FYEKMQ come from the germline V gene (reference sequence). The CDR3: CASSLEAEVTDTQYF. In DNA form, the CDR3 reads TGTGCCAGCAGCTTAGAAGCCGAAGTCACAGATACGCAGTATTTT. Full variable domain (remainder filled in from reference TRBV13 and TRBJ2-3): AAGVIQSPRHLIKEKRETATLKCYPIPRHDTVYWYQQGPGQDPQFLISFYEKMQSDKGSIPDRFSAQQFSDYHSELNMSSLELGDSALYFCASSLEAEVTDTQYFGPGTRLTVL.

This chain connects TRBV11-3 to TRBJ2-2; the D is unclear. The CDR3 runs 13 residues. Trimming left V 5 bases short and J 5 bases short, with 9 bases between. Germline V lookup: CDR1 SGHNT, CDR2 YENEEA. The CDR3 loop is CASSPPRTGELFF. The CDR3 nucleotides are TGTGCCAGCAGCCCCCCGAGGACCGGGGAGCTGTTTTTT.

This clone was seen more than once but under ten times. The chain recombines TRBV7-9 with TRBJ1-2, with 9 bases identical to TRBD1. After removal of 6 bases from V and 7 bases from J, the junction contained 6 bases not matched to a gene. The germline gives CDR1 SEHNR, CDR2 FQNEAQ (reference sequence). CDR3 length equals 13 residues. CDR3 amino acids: CASRKGQGRGYTF. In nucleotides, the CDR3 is TGTGCCAGCAGAAAGGGACAGGGACGTGGCTACACCTTC.

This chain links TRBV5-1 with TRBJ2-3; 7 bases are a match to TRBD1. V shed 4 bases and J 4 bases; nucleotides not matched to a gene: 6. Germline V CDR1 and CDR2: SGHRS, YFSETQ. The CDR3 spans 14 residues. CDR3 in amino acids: CASSGQAGADTQYF. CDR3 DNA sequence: TGCGCCAGCAGCGGACAGGCGGGTGCAGATACGCAGTATTTT.

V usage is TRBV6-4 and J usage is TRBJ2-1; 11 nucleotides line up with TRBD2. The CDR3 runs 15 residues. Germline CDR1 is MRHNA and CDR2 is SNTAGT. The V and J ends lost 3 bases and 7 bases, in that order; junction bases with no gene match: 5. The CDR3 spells CASSESSGGRNEQFF. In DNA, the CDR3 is TGTGCCAGCAGTGAGTCTAGCGGGGGGAGGAATGAGCAGTTCTTC.

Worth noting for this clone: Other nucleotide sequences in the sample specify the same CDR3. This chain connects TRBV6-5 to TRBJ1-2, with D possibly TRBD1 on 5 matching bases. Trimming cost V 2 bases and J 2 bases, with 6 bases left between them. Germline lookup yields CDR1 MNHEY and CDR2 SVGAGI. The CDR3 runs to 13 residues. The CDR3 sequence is CASSYDSNYGYTF. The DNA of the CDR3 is TGTGCCAGCAGTTACGACAGCAACTATGGCTACACCTTC.

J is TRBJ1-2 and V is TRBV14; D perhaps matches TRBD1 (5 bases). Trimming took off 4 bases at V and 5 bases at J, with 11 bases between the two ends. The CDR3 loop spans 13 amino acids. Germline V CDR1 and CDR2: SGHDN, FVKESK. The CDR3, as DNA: TGTGCCAGCAGCCTTAACGGGGGGTATGGCTACACCTTC. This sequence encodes CASSLNGGYGYTF.

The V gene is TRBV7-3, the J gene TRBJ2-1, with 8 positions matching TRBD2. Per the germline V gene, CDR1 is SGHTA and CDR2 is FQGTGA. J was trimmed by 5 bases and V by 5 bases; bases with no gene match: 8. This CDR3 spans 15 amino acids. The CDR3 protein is CASSLLAGPNNEQFF. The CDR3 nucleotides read TGTGCCAGCAGCCTCCTAGCGGGCCCGAACAATGAGCAGTTCTTC.

The CDR3 DNA sequence: TGTGCCAGCAGGACTCAAGACAATGAGCAGTTCTTC. Translating it yields CASRTQDNEQFF. This sequence joins TRBV6-5 and TRBJ2-1; unclear D gene. The CDR3 has 12 amino acids. V lost 6 bases and J 5 bases, leaving 8 bases between the germline ends. Germline CDR1 and CDR2: MNHEY and SVGAGI.

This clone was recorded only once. The CDR3 DNA reads as TGCGCCAGCATGGGCTTTAGGACTAGCGATACCGGGGAGCTGTTTTTT. This codes for CASMGFRTSDTGELFF. The chain has TRBV5-1 and TRBJ2-2, with 9 bases identical to TRBD2. CDR3 length: 16 amino acids. J lost 5 bases, V lost 6 bases, and 11 bases had no gene match. Germline CDR1 and CDR2: SGHRS and YFSETQ.

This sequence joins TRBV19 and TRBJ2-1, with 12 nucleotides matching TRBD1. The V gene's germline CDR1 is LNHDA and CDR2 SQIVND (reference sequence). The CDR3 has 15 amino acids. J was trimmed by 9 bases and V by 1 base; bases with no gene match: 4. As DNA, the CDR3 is TGTGCCAGTAGTATAGGGGGGACAGGGGGCTTTGAGCAGTTCTTC. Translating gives CASSIGGTGGFEQFF.

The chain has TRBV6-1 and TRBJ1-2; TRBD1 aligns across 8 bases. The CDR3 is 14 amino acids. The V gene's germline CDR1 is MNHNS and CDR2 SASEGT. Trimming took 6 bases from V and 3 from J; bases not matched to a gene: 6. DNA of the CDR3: TGTGCCAGCAGGGAGACAGGGGTCCACTATGGCTACACCTTC. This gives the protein CASRETGVHYGYTF.

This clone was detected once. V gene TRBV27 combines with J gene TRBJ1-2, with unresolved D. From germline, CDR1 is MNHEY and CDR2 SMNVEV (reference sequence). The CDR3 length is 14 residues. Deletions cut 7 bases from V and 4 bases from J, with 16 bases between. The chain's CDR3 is CASTHTGRGYGYTF. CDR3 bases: TGTGCCAGCACCCACACCGGCCGGGGCTATGGCTACACCTTC.

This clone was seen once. The CDR3 region is CASSYSKGDTEAFF. CDR3 coding DNA: TGTGCCAGCAGTTACTCGAAGGGGGACACTGAAGCTTTCTTT. The chain uses TRBV6-5 and TRBJ1-1; D perhaps matches TRBD1 (6 bases). Trimming shortened V by 0 bases and J by 3 bases, and 8 bases separated the two germline ends. Looked up from germline, CDR1 is MNHEY and CDR2 is SVGAGI. The CDR3 contains 14 residues.

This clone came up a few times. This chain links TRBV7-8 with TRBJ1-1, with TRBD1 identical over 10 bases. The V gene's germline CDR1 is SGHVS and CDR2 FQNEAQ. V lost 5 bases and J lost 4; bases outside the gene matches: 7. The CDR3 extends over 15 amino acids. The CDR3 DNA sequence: TGTGCCAGCAGCGTTTCGGGACAGGGGTTCACTGAAGCTTTCTTT. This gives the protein CASSVSGQGFTEAFF.

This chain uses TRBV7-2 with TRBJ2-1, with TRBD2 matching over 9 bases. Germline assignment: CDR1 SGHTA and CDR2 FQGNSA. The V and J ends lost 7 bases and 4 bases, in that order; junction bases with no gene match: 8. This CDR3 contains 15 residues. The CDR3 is CASTGEAGGYNEQFF. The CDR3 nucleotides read TGTGCCAGCACGGGGGAAGCGGGGGGTTACAATGAGCAGTTCTTC.

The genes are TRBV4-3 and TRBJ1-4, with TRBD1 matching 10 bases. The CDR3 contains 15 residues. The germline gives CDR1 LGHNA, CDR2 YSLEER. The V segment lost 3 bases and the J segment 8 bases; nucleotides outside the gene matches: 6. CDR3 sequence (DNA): TGCGCCAGCAGCCAGGGGACAGGGGCTGAGGAAAAACTGTTTTTT. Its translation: CASSQGTGAEEKLFF.

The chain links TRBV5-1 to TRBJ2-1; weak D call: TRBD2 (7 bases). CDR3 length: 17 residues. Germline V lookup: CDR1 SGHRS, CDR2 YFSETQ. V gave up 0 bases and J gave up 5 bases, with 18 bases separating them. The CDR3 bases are TGCGCCAGCAGCTTGGGCGGGGGCGGGAAGCCGCACAATGAGCAGTTCTTC. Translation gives CASSLGGGGKPHNEQFF. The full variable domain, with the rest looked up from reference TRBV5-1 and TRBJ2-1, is KAGVTQTPRYLIKTRGQQVTLSCSPISGHRSVSWYQQTPGQGLQFLFEYFSETQRNKGNFPGRFSGRQFSNSRSEMNVSTLELGDSALYLCASSLGGGGKPHNEQFFGPGTRLTVL.

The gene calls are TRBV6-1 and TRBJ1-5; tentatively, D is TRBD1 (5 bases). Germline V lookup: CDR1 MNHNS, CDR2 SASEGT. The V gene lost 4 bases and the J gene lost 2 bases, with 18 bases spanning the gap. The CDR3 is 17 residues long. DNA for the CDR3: TGTGCCAGCAGTGCGATGACAGTCCTACGGGGCAATCAGCCCCAGCATTTT. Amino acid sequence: CASSAMTVLRGNQPQHF.

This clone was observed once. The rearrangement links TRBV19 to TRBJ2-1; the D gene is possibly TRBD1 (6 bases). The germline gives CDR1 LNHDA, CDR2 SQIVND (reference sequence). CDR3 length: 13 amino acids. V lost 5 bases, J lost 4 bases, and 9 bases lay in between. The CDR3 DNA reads TGTGCCAGTAGTTCGGACAGATACAATGAGCAGTTCTTC. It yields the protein CASSSDRYNEQFF.

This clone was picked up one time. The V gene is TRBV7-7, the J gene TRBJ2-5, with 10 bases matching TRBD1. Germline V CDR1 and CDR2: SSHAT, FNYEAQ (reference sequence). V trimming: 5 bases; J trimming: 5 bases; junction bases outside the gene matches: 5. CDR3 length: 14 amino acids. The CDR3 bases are TGTGCCAGCAGCAGACAGGGGGCAGGGGAGACCCAGTACTTC. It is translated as CASSRQGAGETQYF.

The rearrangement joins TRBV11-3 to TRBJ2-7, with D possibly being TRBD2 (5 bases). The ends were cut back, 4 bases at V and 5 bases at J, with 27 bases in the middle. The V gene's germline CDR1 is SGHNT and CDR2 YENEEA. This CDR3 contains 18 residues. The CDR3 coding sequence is TGTGCCAGCAGCTCTCGGCCACTCGCCAACTGGCGGGTTCACGAGCAGTACTTC. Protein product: CASSSRPLANWRVHEQYF.

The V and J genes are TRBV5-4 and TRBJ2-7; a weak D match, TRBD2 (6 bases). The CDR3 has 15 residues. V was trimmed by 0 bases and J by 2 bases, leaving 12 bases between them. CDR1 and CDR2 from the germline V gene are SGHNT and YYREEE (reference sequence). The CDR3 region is CASSLGLAKTYEQYF. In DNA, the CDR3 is TGTGCCAGCAGCTTGGGGCTAGCGAAAACCTACGAGCAGTACTTC.

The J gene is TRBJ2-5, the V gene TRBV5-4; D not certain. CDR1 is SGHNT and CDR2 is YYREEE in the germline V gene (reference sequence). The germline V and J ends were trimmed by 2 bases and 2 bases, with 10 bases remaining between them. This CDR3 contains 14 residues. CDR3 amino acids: CASSFSGIQETQYF. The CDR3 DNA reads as TGTGCCAGCAGCTTTTCAGGTATACAAGAGACCCAGTACTTC. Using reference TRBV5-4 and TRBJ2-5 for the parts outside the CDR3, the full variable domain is ETGVTQSPTHLIKTRGQQVTLRCSSQSGHNTVSWYQQALGQGPQFIFQYYREEENGRGNFPPRFSGLQFPNYSSELNVNALELDDSALYLCASSFSGIQETQYFGPGTRLLVL.

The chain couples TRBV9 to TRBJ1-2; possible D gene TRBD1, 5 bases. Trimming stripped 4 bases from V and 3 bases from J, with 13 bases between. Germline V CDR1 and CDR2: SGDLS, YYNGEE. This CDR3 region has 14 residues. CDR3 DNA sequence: TGTGCCAGCAGCCCCAGACAGTCTTACTATGGCTACACCTTC. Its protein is CASSPRQSYYGYTF.

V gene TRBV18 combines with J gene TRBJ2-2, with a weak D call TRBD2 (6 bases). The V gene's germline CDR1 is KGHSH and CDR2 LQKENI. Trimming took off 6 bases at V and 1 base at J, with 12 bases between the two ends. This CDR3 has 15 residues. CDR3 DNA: TGTGCCAGCTCGCCGGCGGGGCAGAACACCGGGGAGCTGTTTTTT. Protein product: CASSPAGQNTGELFF. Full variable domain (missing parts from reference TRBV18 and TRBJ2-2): NAGVMQNPRHLVRRRGQEARLRCSPMKGHSHVYWYRQLPEEGLKFMVYLQKENIIDESGMPKERFSAEFPKEGPSILRIQQVVRGDSAAYFCASSPAGQNTGELFFGEGSRLTVL.